This TCR beta chain was observed in a study of blood T cell repertoires in COVID-19. The method was immunoSEQ multiplex PCR; TCRdb's version includes in-frame clones alone and lacks a portion of them. The data show about 270,000 clones, about 85% seen once. The sequence came from a woman between 45 and 65 years old who had recovered from COVID-19. The specimen was PBMCs or T cells enriched from blood (not recorded which).

The CDR3 coding sequence is TGCGCCAGCAGCCAGAAACGACAGGGAACGGGAGGGGCCTACGAGCAGTACTTC. This gives the protein CASSQKRQGTGGAYEQYF. The chain employs TRBV4-1 and TRBJ2-7; a weak D match, TRBD2 (8 bases). The germline V gene has CDR1 MGHRA and CDR2 YSYEKL. This CDR3 is built from 18 residues. V dropped 3 bases and J dropped 2 bases, with 23 bases sitting between them.